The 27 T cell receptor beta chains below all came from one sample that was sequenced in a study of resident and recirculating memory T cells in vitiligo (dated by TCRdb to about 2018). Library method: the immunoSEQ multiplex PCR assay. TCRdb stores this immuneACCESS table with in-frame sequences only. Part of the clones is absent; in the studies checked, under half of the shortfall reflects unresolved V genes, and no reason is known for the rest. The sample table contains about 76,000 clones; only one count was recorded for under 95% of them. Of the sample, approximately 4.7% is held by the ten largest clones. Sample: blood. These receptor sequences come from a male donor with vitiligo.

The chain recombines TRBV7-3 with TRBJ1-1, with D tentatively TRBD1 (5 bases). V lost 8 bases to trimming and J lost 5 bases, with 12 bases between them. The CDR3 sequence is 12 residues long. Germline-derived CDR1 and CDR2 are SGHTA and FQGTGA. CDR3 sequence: CASGRGGTEAFF. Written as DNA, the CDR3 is TGTGCCAGCGGGCGGGGGGGGACTGAAGCTTTCTTT.

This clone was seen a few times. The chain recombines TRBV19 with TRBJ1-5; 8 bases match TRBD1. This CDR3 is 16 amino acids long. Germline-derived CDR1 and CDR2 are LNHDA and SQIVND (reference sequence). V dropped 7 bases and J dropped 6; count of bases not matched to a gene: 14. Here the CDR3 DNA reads TGTGCCAGTAACCCCTCCGGGACAGGCATGGGTCAGCCCCAGCATTTT. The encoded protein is CASNPSGTGMGQPQHF.

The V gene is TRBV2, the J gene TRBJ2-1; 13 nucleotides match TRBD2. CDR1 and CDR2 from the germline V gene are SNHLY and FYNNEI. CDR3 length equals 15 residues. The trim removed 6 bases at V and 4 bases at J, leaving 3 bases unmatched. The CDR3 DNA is TGTGCCAGCAGGGGGACTAGCGGGGCATACAATGAGCAGTTCTTC. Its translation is CASRGTSGAYNEQFF.

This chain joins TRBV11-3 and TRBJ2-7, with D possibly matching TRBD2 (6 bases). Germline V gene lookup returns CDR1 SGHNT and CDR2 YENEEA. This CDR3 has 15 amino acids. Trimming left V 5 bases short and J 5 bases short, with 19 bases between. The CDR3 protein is CASSARDSSFDEQYF. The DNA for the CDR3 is TGTGCCAGCAGCGCCCGGGACTCTTCCTTCGACGAGCAGTACTTC.

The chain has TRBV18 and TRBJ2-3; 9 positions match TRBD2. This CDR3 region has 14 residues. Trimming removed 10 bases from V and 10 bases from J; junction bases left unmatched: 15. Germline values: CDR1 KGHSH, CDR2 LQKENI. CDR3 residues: CATLQIAGEGSQYF. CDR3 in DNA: TGTGCCACCCTCCAAATAGCGGGAGAAGGGTCGCAGTATTTT.

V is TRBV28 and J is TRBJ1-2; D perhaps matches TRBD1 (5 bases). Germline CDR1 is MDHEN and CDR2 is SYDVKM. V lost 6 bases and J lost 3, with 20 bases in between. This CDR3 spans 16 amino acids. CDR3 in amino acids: CASRAHDSSGYYGYTF. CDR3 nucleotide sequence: TGTGCCAGCAGGGCGCACGACAGTTCTGGATACTATGGCTACACCTTC.

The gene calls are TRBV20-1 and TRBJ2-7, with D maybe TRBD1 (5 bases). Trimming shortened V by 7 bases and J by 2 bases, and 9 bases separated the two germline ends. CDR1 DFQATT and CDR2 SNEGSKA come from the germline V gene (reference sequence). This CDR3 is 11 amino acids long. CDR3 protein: CSGQGTYEQYF. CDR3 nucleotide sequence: TGCAGTGGGCAGGGAACCTACGAGCAGTACTTC.

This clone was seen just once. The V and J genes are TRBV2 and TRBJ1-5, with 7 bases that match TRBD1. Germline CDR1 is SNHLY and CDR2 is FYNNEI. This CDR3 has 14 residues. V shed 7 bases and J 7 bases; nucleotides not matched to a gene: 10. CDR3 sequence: CASTFTGDGQPQHF. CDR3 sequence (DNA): TGTGCCAGCACCTTCACAGGGGATGGCCAGCCCCAGCATTTT. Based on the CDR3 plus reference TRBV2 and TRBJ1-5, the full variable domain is EPEVTQTPSHQVTQMGQEVILRCVPISNHLYFYWYRQILGQKVEFLVSFYNNEISEKSEIFDDQFSVERPDGSNFTLKIRSTKLEDSAMYFCASTFTGDGQPQHFGDGTRLSIL.

Here the CDR3 DNA reads TGCGCCAGCAGCTTGGTCATCGGCAGGGACTACGAGCAGTACTTC. Translated: CASSLVIGRDYEQYF. The chain couples TRBV5-1 to TRBJ2-7, with D maybe TRBD1 (5 bases). Trimming pared 0 bases from V and 3 bases from J, leaving 13 bases between. The CDR3 extends over 15 amino acids. The germline V gene has CDR1 SGHRS and CDR2 YFSETQ.

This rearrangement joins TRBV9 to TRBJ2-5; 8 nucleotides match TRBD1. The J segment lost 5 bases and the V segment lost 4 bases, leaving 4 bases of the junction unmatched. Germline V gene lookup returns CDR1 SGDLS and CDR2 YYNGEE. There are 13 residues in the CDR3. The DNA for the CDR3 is TGTGCCAGCAGCCCAAGACAGGGGGAGACCCAGTACTTC. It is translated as CASSPRQGETQYF.

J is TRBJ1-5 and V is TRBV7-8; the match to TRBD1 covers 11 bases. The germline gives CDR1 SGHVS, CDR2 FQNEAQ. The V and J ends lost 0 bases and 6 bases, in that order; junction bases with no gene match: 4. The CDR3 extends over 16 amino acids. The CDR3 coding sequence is TGTGCCAGCAGCTTAGCGGGACAGGGGGGACGTCAGCCCCAGCATTTT. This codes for CASSLAGQGGRQPQHF.

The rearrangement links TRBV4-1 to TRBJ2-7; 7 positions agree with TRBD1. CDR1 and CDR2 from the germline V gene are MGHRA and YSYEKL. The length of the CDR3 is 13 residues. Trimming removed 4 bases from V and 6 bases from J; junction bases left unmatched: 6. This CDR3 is CASSLIRQGEQYF. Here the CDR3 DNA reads TGCGCCAGCAGCCTCATCCGACAGGGCGAGCAGTACTTC.

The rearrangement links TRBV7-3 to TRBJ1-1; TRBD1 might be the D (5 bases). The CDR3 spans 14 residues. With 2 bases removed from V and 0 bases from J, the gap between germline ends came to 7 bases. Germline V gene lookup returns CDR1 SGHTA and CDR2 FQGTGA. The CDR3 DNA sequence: TGTGCCAGCAGCTTAGGGGGGGTGAACACTGAAGCTTTCTTT. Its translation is CASSLGGVNTEAFF. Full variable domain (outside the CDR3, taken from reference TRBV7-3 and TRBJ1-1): GAGVSQTPSNKVTEKGKYVELRCDPISGHTALYWYRQSLGQGPEFLIYFQGTGAADDSGLPNDRFFAVRPEGSVSTLKIQRTERGDSAVYLCASSLGGVNTEAFFGQGTRLTVV.

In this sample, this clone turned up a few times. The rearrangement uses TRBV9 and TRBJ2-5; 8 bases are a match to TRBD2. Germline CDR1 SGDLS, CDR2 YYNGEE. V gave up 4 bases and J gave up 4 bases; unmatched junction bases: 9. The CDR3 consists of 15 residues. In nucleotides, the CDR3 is TGTGCCAGCAGCCCCGGGGGGGCTAGGGGAGAGACCCAGTACTTC. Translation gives CASSPGGARGETQYF.

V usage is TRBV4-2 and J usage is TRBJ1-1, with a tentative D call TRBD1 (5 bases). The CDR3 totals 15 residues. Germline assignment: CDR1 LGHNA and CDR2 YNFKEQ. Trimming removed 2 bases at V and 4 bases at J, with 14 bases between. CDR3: CASSQPSGDITEAFF. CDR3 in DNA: TGTGCCAGCAGCCAACCCTCGGGGGATATCACTGAAGCTTTCTTT.

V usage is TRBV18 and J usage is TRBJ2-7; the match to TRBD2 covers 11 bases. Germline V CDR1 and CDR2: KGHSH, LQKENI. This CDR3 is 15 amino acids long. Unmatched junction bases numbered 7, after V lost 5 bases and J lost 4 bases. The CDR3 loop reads CASSLLAGDRYEQYF. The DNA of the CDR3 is TGTGCCAGCTCATTACTAGCGGGAGATCGGTACGAGCAGTACTTC. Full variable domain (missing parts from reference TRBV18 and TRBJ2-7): NAGVMQNPRHLVRRRGQEARLRCSPMKGHSHVYWYRQLPEEGLKFMVYLQKENIIDESGMPKERFSAEFPKEGPSILRIQQVVRGDSAAYFCASSLLAGDRYEQYFGPGTRLTVT.

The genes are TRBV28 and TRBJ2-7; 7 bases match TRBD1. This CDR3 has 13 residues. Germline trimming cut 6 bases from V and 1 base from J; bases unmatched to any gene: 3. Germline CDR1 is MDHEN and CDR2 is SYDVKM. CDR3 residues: CASRSGQSYEQYF. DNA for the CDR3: TGTGCCAGCAGGTCGGGACAGTCCTACGAGCAGTACTTC. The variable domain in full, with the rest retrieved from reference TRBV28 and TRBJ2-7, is DVKVTQSSRYLVKRTGEKVFLECVQDMDHENMFWYRQDPGLGLRLIYFSYDVKMKEKGDIPEGYSVSREKKERFSLILESASTNQTSMYLCASRSGQSYEQYFGPGTRLTVT.

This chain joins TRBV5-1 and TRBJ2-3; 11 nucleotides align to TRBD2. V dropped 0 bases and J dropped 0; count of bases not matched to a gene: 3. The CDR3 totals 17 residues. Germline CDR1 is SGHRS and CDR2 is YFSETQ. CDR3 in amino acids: CASSLGLAGPSTDTQYF. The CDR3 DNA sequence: TGCGCCAGCAGCTTGGGACTAGCGGGACCAAGCACAGATACGCAGTATTTT.

CDR3 sequence (DNA): TGTGCCGTAAACGGGCAGGGGGCCTACGAGCAGTACTTC. This gives the protein CAVNGQGAYEQYF. The V and J genes are TRBV6-5 and TRBJ2-7; 7 bases agree with TRBD1. CDR1 is MNHEY, CDR2 SVGAGI, per germline. The V gene end was trimmed by 11 bases and the J gene end by 2 bases; junction bases not matched to a gene: 9. The CDR3 consists of 13 residues.

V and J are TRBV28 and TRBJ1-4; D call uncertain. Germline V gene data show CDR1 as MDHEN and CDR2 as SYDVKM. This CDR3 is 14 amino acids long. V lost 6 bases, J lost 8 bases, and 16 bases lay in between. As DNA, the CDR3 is TGTGCCAGCAGAGCCGCGACACGGAGGGAAAAACTGTTTTTT. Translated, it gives CASRAATRREKLFF.

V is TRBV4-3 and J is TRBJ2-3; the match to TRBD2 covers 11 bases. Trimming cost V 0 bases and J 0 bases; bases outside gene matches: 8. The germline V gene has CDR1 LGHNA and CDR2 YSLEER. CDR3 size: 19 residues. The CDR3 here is CASSQDRGGTSGSTDTQYF. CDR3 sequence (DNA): TGCGCCAGCAGCCAAGATAGGGGGGGGACTAGCGGTAGCACAGATACGCAGTATTTT.

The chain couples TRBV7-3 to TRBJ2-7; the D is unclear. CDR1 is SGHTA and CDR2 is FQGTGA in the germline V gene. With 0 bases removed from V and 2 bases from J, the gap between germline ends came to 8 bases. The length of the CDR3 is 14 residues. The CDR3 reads CASSLTHSTYEQYF. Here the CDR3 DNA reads TGTGCCAGCAGCTTAACGCATAGCACCTACGAGCAGTACTTC.

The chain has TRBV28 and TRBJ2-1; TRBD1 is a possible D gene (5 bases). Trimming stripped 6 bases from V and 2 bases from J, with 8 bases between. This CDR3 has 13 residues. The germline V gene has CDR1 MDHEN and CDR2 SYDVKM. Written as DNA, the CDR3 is TGTGCCAGCAGCCCGACAGCCTACAATGAGCAGTTCTTC. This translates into CASSPTAYNEQFF.

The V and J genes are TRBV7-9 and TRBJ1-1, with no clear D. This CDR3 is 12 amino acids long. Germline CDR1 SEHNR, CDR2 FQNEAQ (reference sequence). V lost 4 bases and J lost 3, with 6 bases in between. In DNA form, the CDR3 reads TGTGCCAGCAGCTGGCCATACACTGAAGCTTTCTTT. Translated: CASSWPYTEAFF.

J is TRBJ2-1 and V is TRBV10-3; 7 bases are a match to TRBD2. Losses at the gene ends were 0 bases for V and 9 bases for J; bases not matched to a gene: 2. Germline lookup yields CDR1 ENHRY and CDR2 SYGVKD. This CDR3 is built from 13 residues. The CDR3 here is CAISESREAEQFF. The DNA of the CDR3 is TGTGCCATCAGTGAGTCTCGGGAGGCTGAGCAGTTCTTC.

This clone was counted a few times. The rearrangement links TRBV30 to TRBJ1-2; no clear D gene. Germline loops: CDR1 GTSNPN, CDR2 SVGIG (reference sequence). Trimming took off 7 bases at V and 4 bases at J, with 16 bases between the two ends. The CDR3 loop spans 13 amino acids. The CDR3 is CASMVRAGYGYTF. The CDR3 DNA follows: TGTGCCTCGATGGTGAGGGCGGGCTATGGCTACACCTTC.

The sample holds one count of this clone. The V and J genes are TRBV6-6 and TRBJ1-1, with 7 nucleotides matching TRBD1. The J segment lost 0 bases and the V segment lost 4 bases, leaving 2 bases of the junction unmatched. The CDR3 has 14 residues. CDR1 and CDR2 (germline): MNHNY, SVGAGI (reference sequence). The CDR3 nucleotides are TGTGCCAGCAGTTTAACAGGGGTGAACACTGAAGCTTTCTTT. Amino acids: CASSLTGVNTEAFF.